The 26 T cell receptor beta chains given below trace back to one sample, sequenced in a study of blood T cells in healthy people across ages. Combining a sample-barcoded 5' primer with a J-beta primer mix, a second PCR ran for 7 to 11 cycles. TCRdb recomputed calls from the 5' RACE reads with MiXCR, one row per CDR3 protein. The sample records around 500,000 distinct CDR3 sequences, approximately 26% being singletons. These data also formed part of another study, on T cells of mothers and their children.

The material sequenced was blood. These receptors all come from a boy between 2 and 15 years old in good health.

This clonotype has just a few counts. CDR3 nucleotides: TGCGCCAGCAGCCAAGATTCGGCTAGCGGGGGCTACGAGCAGTACTTC. This encodes CASSQDSASGGYEQYF. This chain joins TRBV4-1 and TRBJ2-7; TRBD2 agrees at 10 bases. Germline lookup yields CDR1 MGHRA and CDR2 YSYEKL. The ends lost 0 bases at V and 3 bases at J; junction bases unmatched: 5. The CDR3 has 16 residues.

J is TRBJ2-5 and V is TRBV11-2; D is unresolved. V lost 0 bases to trimming and J lost 3 bases, with 17 bases between them. CDR3 size: 17 residues. The germline gives CDR1 SGHAT, CDR2 FQNNGV. In DNA form, the CDR3 reads TGTGCCAGCAGCTTAGAAGCCGTCAGAGCTACCGAAGAGACCCAGTACTTC. Amino acid sequence: CASSLEAVRATEETQYF. Using reference TRBV11-2 and TRBJ2-5 for the parts outside the CDR3, the full variable domain is EAGVAQSPRYKIIEKRQSVAFWCNPISGHATLYWYQQILGQGPKLLIQFQNNGVVDDSQLPKDRFSAERLKGVDSTLKIQPAKLEDSAVYLCASSLEAVRATEETQYFGPGTRLLVL.

This clonotype turned up a few times. This chain uses TRBV7-2 with TRBJ2-5; 12 positions match TRBD2. The closer fit of TRBJ2-1 to the DNA end suggests the J call may be wrong. Germline V gene data show CDR1 as SGHTA and CDR2 as FQGNSA. CDR3 length equals 16 residues. CDR3 loop: CASSFGTSGSRPKQFF. The CDR3 coding sequence is TGTGCCAGCAGCTTCGGGACTAGCGGGTCTCGTCCAAAGCAGTTCTTC.

This chain links TRBV7-9 with TRBJ2-7; D uncertain. The DNA matches TRBJ2-1 better at its end, which makes the J call doubtful. Germline-derived CDR1 and CDR2 are SEHNR and FQNEAQ (reference sequence). The CDR3 length is 13 residues. The CDR3 DNA follows: TGTGCCAGCAGCTTGGATAGGGCCTATGAGCAGTTCTTC. This codes for CASSLDRAYEQFF.

The chain carries TRBV27 and TRBJ2-2, with 14 bases matching TRBD2. CDR1 and CDR2 from the germline V gene are MNHEY and SMNVEV (reference sequence). The CDR3 extends over 16 amino acids. The V segment lost 5 bases and the J segment 3 bases; nucleotides outside the gene matches: 2. The CDR3 nucleotides are TGTGCCAGCAGTAGGGGACTAGCGGGGGACACCGGGGAGCTGTTTTTT. Translation gives CASSRGLAGDTGELFF.

This clonotype was seen a handful of times. The V and J genes are TRBV16 and TRBJ1-1, with TRBD1 as a possible D gene (6 bases). CDR3 length: 14 residues. The germline gives CDR1 KGHSY, CDR2 FQNENV. The V and J ends lost 2 bases and 6 bases respectively, with 13 bases between them. CDR3 loop: CASSQGGAVPEAFF. The DNA of the CDR3 is TGTGCCAGCAGCCAAGGGGGCGCGGTCCCTGAAGCTTTCTTT. The full variable domain, in which reference TRBV16 and TRBJ1-1 provide the parts outside the CDR3, is GEEVAQTPKHLVRGEGQKAKLYCAPIKGHSYVFWYQQVLKNEFKFLISFQNENVFDETGMPKERFSAKCLPNSPCSLEIQATKLEDSAVYFCASSQGGAVPEAFFGQGTRLTVV.

CDR3 protein: CSARGLAGGPNNYEQYF. CDR3 DNA sequence: TGCAGTGCTAGGGGACTAGCGGGAGGGCCCAACAACTACGAGCAGTACTTC. This chain joins TRBV20-1 and TRBJ2-7; 16 bases match TRBD2. The length of the CDR3 is 17 residues. V was clipped by 3 bases and J by 3 bases; unmatched bases: 8. CDR1 and CDR2 (germline): DFQATT, SNEGSKA (reference sequence).

The table lists this clonotype with a few counts. V gene TRBV20-1 combines with J gene TRBJ1-2; TRBD1 might be the D (5 bases). The CDR3 totals 15 residues. V lost 5 bases and J 8 bases, leaving 24 bases between the germline ends. CDR1 and CDR2 (germline): DFQATT, SNEGSKA (reference sequence). Here the CDR3 reads CSAGSPEGIGVGYTF. In nucleotides, the CDR3 is TGCAGTGCTGGGTCTCCCGAGGGAATAGGGGTCGGCTACACCTTC.

This clonotype was seen only a few times. The rearrangement joins TRBV27 to TRBJ2-3; D call uncertain. CDR1 and CDR2 (germline): MNHEY, SMNVEV (reference sequence). Trimming took off 2 bases at V and 6 bases at J, with 12 bases between the two ends. CDR3 length: 14 residues. The CDR3 here is CASSLARRMDTQYF. The CDR3 DNA sequence: TGTGCCAGCAGTTTAGCCCGACGAATGGATACGCAGTATTTT.

The V gene is TRBV2, the J gene TRBJ2-2; D ambiguous. CDR1 is SNHLY and CDR2 is FYNNEI in the germline V gene. V gave up 5 bases and J gave up 4 bases, with 8 bases separating them. This CDR3 is 13 amino acids long. DNA for the CDR3: TGTGCCAGCAGTTCCCGAGTCACCGGGGAGCTGTTTTTT. It yields the protein CASSSRVTGELFF.

The V gene is TRBV27, the J gene TRBJ2-1, with 9 bases that match TRBD2. This CDR3 region has 17 residues. Germline-derived CDR1 and CDR2 are MNHEY and SMNVEV (reference sequence). With 5 bases clipped from V and 2 bases from J, the junction kept 10 bases outside the gene matches. The CDR3 sequence is CASSPRLAGDPYNEQFF. The CDR3, as DNA: TGTGCCAGCAGTCCCCGCTTAGCGGGAGATCCCTACAATGAGCAGTTCTTC.

Remarks on this clonotype: A junction end diverges from the germline sequence, so it may reflect a read error. The rearrangement joins TRBV11-2 to TRBJ2-1; 7 positions match TRBD2. The CDR3 consists of 17 residues. Germline V gene data show CDR1 as SGHAT and CDR2 as FQNNGV. The CDR3 nucleotides read TGTGCCGGCAGCTCCCGGTTGGTGGGACTAACTAGGAATGAGCAGTTCTTC. Translated: CAGSSRLVGLTRNEQFF. Based on the CDR3 plus reference TRBV11-2 and TRBJ2-1, the full variable domain is EAGVAQSPRYKIIEKRQSVAFWCNPISGHATLYWYQQILGQGPKLLIQFQNNGVVDDSQLPKDRFSAERLKGVDSTLKIQPAKLEDSAVYLCAGSSRLVGLTRNEQFFGPGTRLTVL.

Notes on this clonotype: This may be a read error, as it is one base from a much larger clone. CDR3 in DNA: TGTGCCATCAGTCGACAGGGGAATGAGCAGTTCTTC. Protein: CAISRQGNEQFF. J is TRBJ2-5 and V is TRBV10-3, with TRBD1 matching over 8 bases. The closer fit of TRBJ2-1 to the DNA end suggests the J call may be wrong. The CDR3 covers 12 residues. Germline lookup yields CDR1 ENHRY and CDR2 SYGVKD.

The V and J genes are TRBV30 and TRBJ1-2, with unresolved D. This CDR3 contains 13 residues. The V gene's germline CDR1 is GTSNPN and CDR2 SVGIG (reference sequence). Trimming removed 1 base at V and 7 bases at J, with 13 bases between. The CDR3 nucleotides read TGTGCCTGGAGTGGAATCATAGACCTTGGCTACACCTTC. It yields the protein CAWSGIIDLGYTF.

V and J are TRBV20-1 and TRBJ2-1; a possible D gene is TRBD1 (7 bases). Trimming left V 5 bases short and J 12 bases short, with 23 bases between. Germline assignment: CDR1 DFQATT and CDR2 SNEGSKA (reference sequence). This CDR3 is built from 14 residues. For the CDR3, the DNA is TGCAGTGCTCTGATCGGAGGGGGCGCCATCAGGCAGTTCTTC. It encodes CSALIGGGAIRQFF.

The J gene is TRBJ2-1, the V gene TRBV20-1; 15 nucleotides align to TRBD2. The CDR3 is 20 residues long. The trim removed 3 bases at V and 0 bases at J, leaving 12 bases unmatched. Germline V gene lookup returns CDR1 DFQATT and CDR2 SNEGSKA (reference sequence). The CDR3 reads CSASPSGLAGGGSSYNEQFF. CDR3 in DNA: TGCAGTGCTAGCCCGTCCGGACTAGCGGGAGGGGGGAGCTCCTACAATGAGCAGTTCTTC.

This chain connects TRBV30 to TRBJ1-4; no definite D call. V shed 0 bases and J shed 8 bases, with 10 bases lying between them. The length of the CDR3 is 13 residues. CDR1 is GTSNPN, CDR2 SVGIG, per germline (reference sequence). The CDR3 region is CAWSVVRREKLFF. The CDR3 DNA is TGTGCCTGGAGTGTGGTGAGGCGGGAAAAACTGTTTTTT.

The chain uses TRBV7-9 and TRBJ2-4, with 8 positions matching TRBD1. The germline gives CDR1 SEHNR, CDR2 FQNEAQ (reference sequence). After removal of 5 bases from V and 7 bases from J, the junction contained 10 bases not matched to a gene. The CDR3 sequence is 15 residues long. The CDR3 here is CASSTRTGMRNIQYF. The CDR3 coding sequence is TGTGCCAGCAGCACGAGGACAGGGATGAGGAACATTCAGTACTTC.

Only a few counts were recorded for this clonotype. The chain couples TRBV12-3 or TRBV12-4 to TRBJ2-5; TRBD2 matches at 8 bases. V shed 6 bases, J shed 3 bases, and the junction held 6 bases outside the gene matches. The CDR3 extends over 14 amino acids. The CDR3 region has the DNA TGTGCCAGCAGGTCACTAGCGGAAGAAGAGACCCAGTACTTC. Amino acid sequence: CASRSLAEEETQYF.

This clonotype appeared a few times. V is TRBV7-9 and J is TRBJ1-5; 9 nucleotides agree with TRBD1. V lost 5 bases and J lost 5; bases outside the gene matches: 13. This CDR3 is built from 17 residues. Germline CDR1 SEHNR, CDR2 FQNEAQ (reference sequence). The CDR3, as DNA: TGTGCCAGCAGCCGAGGGGGAACAGGGGGCATGGATCAGCCCCAGCATTTT. It codes for CASSRGGTGGMDQPQHF. Complete variable domain (other parts from reference TRBV7-9 and TRBJ1-5): DTGVSQNPRHKITKRGQNVTFRCDPISEHNRLYWYRQTLGQGPEFLTYFQNEAQLEKSRLLSDRFSAERPKGSFSTLEIQRTEQGDSAMYLCASSRGGTGGMDQPQHFGDGTRLSIL.

The chain is built from TRBV12-3 or TRBV12-4 and TRBJ2-1, with a possible D match to TRBD1 (5 bases). V lost 3 bases and J lost 7, with 16 bases in between. The CDR3 has 15 amino acids. CDR3 nucleotide sequence: TGTGCCAGCAGTTTTCAAGGGGCCAAGGAGAATGAGCAGTTCTTC. Protein: CASSFQGAKENEQFF.

This chain uses TRBV25-1 with TRBJ2-5; D ambiguous. V lost 5 bases and J 3 bases, leaving 10 bases between the germline ends. CDR1 and CDR2 from the germline V gene are MGHDK and SYGVNS. The CDR3 sequence is 13 residues long. DNA of the CDR3: TGTGCCAGCAGTCTTACGGTGGAAGAGACCCAGTACTTC. Translated: CASSLTVEETQYF.

The rearrangement links TRBV29-1 to TRBJ2-3, with 9 positions matching TRBD1. Losses at the gene ends were 4 bases for V and 5 bases for J; bases not matched to a gene: 4. The length of the CDR3 is 13 residues. The germline CDR1 and CDR2 sequences are SQVTM and ANQGSEA. The CDR3 sequence is CSVGGQGIDTQYF. In DNA, the CDR3 is TGCAGCGTTGGGGGACAGGGTATAGATACGCAGTATTTT.

CDR3 sequence (DNA): TGCGCCAGCAGCTTGTCCGGAACCCGGGGTTCCTGCGACTATGGCTACACCTTC. Translated: CASSLSGTRGSCDYGYTF. The J gene is TRBJ1-2, the V gene TRBV5-1; no reliable D call. V was trimmed by 1 base and J by 3 bases, leaving 22 bases between them. The CDR3 is made up of 18 amino acids. Germline V gene sequence: CDR1 SGHRS, CDR2 YFSETQ.

This clonotype showed up just a few times. The V gene is TRBV18, the J gene TRBJ2-3; TRBD2 agrees at 10 bases. The CDR3 length is 15 residues. V lost 5 bases and J lost 4; bases outside the gene matches: 6. Germline CDR1 and CDR2: KGHSH and LQKENI. The CDR3 coding sequence is TGTGCCAGCTCATCCCCTAGCGGGAGTGCAGATACGCAGTATTTT. It specifies CASSSPSGSADTQYF. The full variable domain, completed using reference TRBV18 and TRBJ2-3, is NAGVMQNPRHLVRRRGQEARLRCSPMKGHSHVYWYRQLPEEGLKFMVYLQKENIIDESGMPKERFSAEFPKEGPSILRIQQVVRGDSAAYFCASSSPSGSADTQYFGPGTRLTVL.

The chain carries TRBV10-3 and TRBJ2-4; D gene uncertain. The CDR3 length is 12 residues. V dropped 3 bases and J dropped 7 bases, with 7 bases sitting between them. Germline assignment: CDR1 ENHRY and CDR2 SYGVKD. The CDR3 is CAISDGDNIQYF. The DNA of the CDR3 is TGTGCCATCAGTGATGGGGATAACATTCAGTACTTC.